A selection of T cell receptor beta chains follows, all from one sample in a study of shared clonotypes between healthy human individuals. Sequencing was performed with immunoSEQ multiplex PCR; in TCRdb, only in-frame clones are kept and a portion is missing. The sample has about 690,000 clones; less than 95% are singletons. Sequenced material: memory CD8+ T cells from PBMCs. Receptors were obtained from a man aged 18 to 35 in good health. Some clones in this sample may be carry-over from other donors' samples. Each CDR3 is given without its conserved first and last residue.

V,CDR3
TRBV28,ASSWGLPNTEAF
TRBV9,ASSVVAQRLNTGELF
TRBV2,ASGTGVTYEQY
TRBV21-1,ASSGRRGGYT
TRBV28,ATKTYEQY
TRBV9,ASSVNPGTNYEQY
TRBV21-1,ASVHRGGTSRYSNQPQH
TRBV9,ASSAPGTSSYNEQF
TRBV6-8,ASSYKGLRISGNTIY
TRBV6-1,ASSGRTGNSPLH
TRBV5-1,ASSTWTERLVYEQY
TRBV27,ASRLTGSNQPQH
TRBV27,ASSLGTGVFGYT
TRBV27,ASSLGGGRFGEQY
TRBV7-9,ASSSGLATYEQY
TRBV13,ASSPNTGEGTYEQY
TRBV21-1,ASSALLAGAADTQY
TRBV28,ASSLGLAGGITYEQY
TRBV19,ASSLRQGPDTQY
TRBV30,AWKEALNTEAF
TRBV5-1,ASRSGRGTGELF
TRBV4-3,ASSQDPGTANTEAF
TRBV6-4,ASSDLGVILSTDTQY
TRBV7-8,ASSFRGAGYGYT
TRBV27,ASSLNGRNQPQH
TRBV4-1,ASSQPRQDSSYEQY
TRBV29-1,SVEPGEHSTDTQY
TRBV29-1,SAAWDYGYT
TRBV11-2,ASSLGRVFGEAF
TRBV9,ASSPLREGYEQY
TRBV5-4,AASGGAYEQY
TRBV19,ASTNGLAQPALAKNIQY
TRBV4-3,ASSHKIQNTEAF
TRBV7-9,ASSSRVTEAF
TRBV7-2,ASSKRTSGSDNEQF
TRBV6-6,ASSDDRINQPQH
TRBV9,ASSALEGGEQY
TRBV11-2,ASSFGTGAYEQY
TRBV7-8,ASSSDLWGYT
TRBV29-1,SVTIMSSYNEQF
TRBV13,ASSLFGLAGVDEQF
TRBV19,ASSIVGRGARTEQY
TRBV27,ASSLIHVRGPTEAF
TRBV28,ASSPDRLDSGNTIY
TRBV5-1,ASNDDGQSRYT
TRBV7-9,ASSLEGVALLQQY
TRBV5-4,ASSDRVAYEQY
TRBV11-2,ASSLGIRDYHPEQY
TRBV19,ASIEETGELF